What follows are 32 T cell receptor beta chains derived from one specimen sequenced in a study of OX40 agonist ivuxolimab in advanced cancers. Measured with immunoSEQ multiplex PCR; TCRdb has only the in-frame clones, and not every one. The sample lists more than 60,000 clones; roughly 84% were seen once. The source was CD4+ or CD8+ T cells sorted from blood, collected in a trial of the OX40 agonist ivuxolimab. The receptors were gathered from an adult with an advanced solid tumor such as melanoma, head and neck, liver or kidney cancer.

The chain links TRBV4-3 to TRBJ1-1, with unresolved D. V lost 0 bases and J 6 bases, leaving 8 bases between the germline ends. The CDR3 is made up of 13 amino acids. Germline CDR1 and CDR2: LGHNA and YSLEER. In DNA form, the CDR3 reads TGCGCCAGCAGCCAAGAGCTGAGGGCTGAAGCTTTCTTT. Amino acids: CASSQELRAEAFF.

V and J are TRBV5-1 and TRBJ1-4; no definite D call. V was clipped by 0 bases and J by 0 bases, with 15 bases between them. Germline V gene lookup returns CDR1 SGHRS and CDR2 YFSETQ. The CDR3 has 18 residues. The CDR3 region has the DNA TGCGCCAGCAGCTTGGCCGTCGCTCAATTTGCAACTAATGAAAAACTGTTTTTT. The encoded protein is CASSLAVAQFATNEKLFF.

CDR3 residues: CASSSTGVLSQETQYF. Here the CDR3 DNA reads TGTGCCAGCAGCAGTACAGGGGTCCTCTCCCAAGAGACCCAGTACTTC. The chain is built from TRBV7-6 and TRBJ2-5; 7 bases fit TRBD1. Germline assignment: CDR1 SGHVS and CDR2 FNYEAQ. The CDR3 loop spans 16 amino acids. Germline trimming cut 5 bases from V and 1 base from J; bases unmatched to any gene: 10.

V and J are TRBV9 and TRBJ2-2; D might be TRBD1 (5 bases). Trimming removed 1 base at V and 5 bases at J, with 12 bases between. The germline CDR1 and CDR2 sequences are SGDLS and YYNGEE. The CDR3 sequence is 15 residues long. CDR3 DNA sequence: TGTGCCAGCAGCGTATCCGACAGCTTTACCGGGGAGCTGTTTTTT. Its translation: CASSVSDSFTGELFF.

The chain is built from TRBV9 and TRBJ1-2; a possible D gene is TRBD1 (5 bases). V lost 0 bases and J lost 4, with 16 bases in between. Germline loops: CDR1 SGDLS, CDR2 YYNGEE. This CDR3 contains 16 residues. For the CDR3, the DNA is TGTGCCAGCAGCGTAGATGAGTGGGGCCGGGGCTATGGCTACACCTTC. Amino acids: CASSVDEWGRGYGYTF.

This clone appeared once. CDR3 amino acids: CASSLGVSGANVLTF. The CDR3 DNA reads TGTGCCAGCAGCTTGGGTGTCTCTGGGGCCAACGTCCTGACTTTC. This chain connects TRBV5-4 to TRBJ2-6; D not resolved. The CDR3 covers 15 residues. V was pared by 0 bases and J by 0 bases, with 4 bases between. Germline V gene data show CDR1 as SGHNT and CDR2 as YYREEE (reference sequence). Together with reference TRBV5-4 and TRBJ2-6, the CDR3 gives the full variable domain: ETGVTQSPTHLIKTRGQQVTLRCSSQSGHNTVSWYQQALGQGPQFIFQYYREEENGRGNFPPRFSGLQFPNYSSELNVNALELDDSALYLCASSLGVSGANVLTFGAGSRLTVL.

The chain carries TRBV5-8 and TRBJ2-6; D uncertain. V was clipped by 3 bases and J by 2 bases, with 12 bases between them. CDR3 length: 16 amino acids. CDR1 and CDR2 from the germline V gene are SGHTS and YDEGEE. The CDR3 DNA sequence: TGTGCCAGCAGCTCCTACCGAGAGACTGGGGCCAACGTCCTGACTTTC. Its protein is CASSSYRETGANVLTF.

CDR3: CASSQDWAGVNIQYF. The CDR3 DNA is TGCGCCAGCAGCCAAGATTGGGCAGGGGTAAACATTCAGTACTTC. The V gene is TRBV4-3, the J gene TRBJ2-4; the D gene is possibly TRBD1 (6 bases). CDR3 length equals 15 residues. V lost 0 bases and J 6 bases, leaving 12 bases between the germline ends. Germline CDR1 reads LGHNA; CDR2 reads YSLEER.

The chain carries TRBV7-9 and TRBJ1-4; the match to TRBD1 covers 12 bases. The CDR3 is 15 residues long. V gave up 6 bases and J gave up 8 bases; unmatched junction bases: 7. Germline-derived CDR1 and CDR2 are SEHNR and FQNEAQ (reference sequence). The CDR3 nucleotides read TGTGCCAGCAGAAAATCCGGGACAGGGGGCGAAAAACTGTTTTTT. It yields the protein CASRKSGTGGEKLFF.

V gene TRBV12-5 combines with J gene TRBJ2-1; D could derive from TRBD1 or TRBD2 (5 bases each). Per the germline V gene, CDR1 is LGHNT and CDR2 is FRNRAP. CDR3 size: 11 residues. V was shortened by 6 bases and J by 15 bases, with 15 bases between the two germline ends. For the CDR3, the DNA is TGTGCTAGTGGACTCACCGGGACGGTGTTCTTC. As protein: CASGLTGTVFF.

The chain combines TRBV15 with TRBJ1-1; 7 bases agree with TRBD1. Germline assignment: CDR1 LNHNV and CDR2 YYDKDF (reference sequence). V lost 5 bases, J lost 10 bases, and 10 bases stayed unmatched. The CDR3 extends over 13 amino acids. The CDR3 region is CATSPQRRGRAFF. The CDR3 region has the DNA TGTGCCACCAGCCCTCAGAGGAGGGGGCGAGCTTTCTTT.

The chain carries TRBV4-3 and TRBJ2-2; 14 nucleotides match TRBD2. The CDR3 has 17 residues. V shed 4 bases and J 1 base; nucleotides not matched to a gene: 2. Germline loops: CDR1 LGHNA, CDR2 YSLEER. Here the CDR3 DNA reads TGCGCCAGCAGCCTGGGACTAGCGGGGGTGAACACCGGGGAGCTGTTTTTT. Its protein is CASSLGLAGVNTGELFF.

The chain recombines TRBV5-1 with TRBJ1-1; tentative D call: TRBD1 (5 bases). Germline V gene sequence: CDR1 SGHRS, CDR2 YFSETQ. The V end was cut by 4 bases, the J end by 1 base, with 11 bases between. This CDR3 spans 14 amino acids. CDR3 sequence (DNA): TGCGCCAGCAGCCCCCTGGGGGAGAACACTGAAGCTTTCTTT. Translating gives CASSPLGENTEAFF.

The rearrangement joins TRBV6-1 to TRBJ2-3; D gene uncertain. The germline gives CDR1 MNHNS, CDR2 SASEGT. Trimming took off 8 bases at V and 3 bases at J, with 9 bases between the two ends. The CDR3 spans 12 residues. CDR3: CASGPFTDTQYF. CDR3 sequence (DNA): TGTGCCAGCGGACCATTTACAGATACGCAGTATTTT.

The rearrangement links TRBV7-2 to TRBJ1-5, with TRBD1 identical over 8 bases. Germline V gives CDR1 SGHTA, CDR2 FQGNSA. With V trimmed by 5 bases and J by 6 bases, 3 bases remained unmatched. The CDR3 runs to 13 residues. This chain's CDR3 is CASSPGGSQPQHF. CDR3 coding DNA: TGTGCCAGCAGCCCAGGGGGCAGTCAGCCCCAGCATTTT.

This chain uses TRBV6-6 with TRBJ2-5; D is uncertain. This CDR3 has 11 residues. The V gene lost 5 bases and the J gene lost 5 bases, with 6 bases spanning the gap. CDR1 is MNHNY, CDR2 SVGAGI, per germline (reference sequence). The CDR3 region has the DNA TGTGCCAGCAGTACCGCGGAGACCCAGTACTTC. It specifies CASSTAETQYF.

CDR3: CAISELGPYEQYF. In DNA form, the CDR3 reads TGTGCCATCAGTGAACTCGGTCCCTACGAGCAGTACTTC. V gene TRBV10-3 combines with J gene TRBJ2-7; D gene unclear. Per germline, CDR1 ENHRY and CDR2 SYGVKD. The CDR3 covers 13 residues. V lost 3 bases, J lost 2 bases, and 8 bases lay in between.

V gene TRBV6-5 combines with J gene TRBJ2-5; 10 nucleotides line up with TRBD1. This CDR3 has 14 residues. Germline CDR1 MNHEY, CDR2 SVGAGI. V lost 5 bases to trimming and J lost 6 bases; unmatched junction nucleotides: 6. CDR3 DNA: TGTGCCAGCAGTGGGGACAGGGGAGTGAAGACCCAGTACTTC. This translates into CASSGDRGVKTQYF.

This clone was counted only a few times. The rearrangement links TRBV15 to TRBJ2-6, with unresolved D. This CDR3 has 16 residues. Germline CDR1 reads LNHNV; CDR2 reads YYDKDF (reference sequence). Trimming stripped 4 bases from V and 4 bases from J, with 14 bases between. Written as DNA, the CDR3 is TGTGCCACCAGCAAGGATGGCTATCTGGGGGCCAACGTCCTGACTTTC. As protein: CATSKDGYLGANVLTF.

This chain connects TRBV27 to TRBJ2-5, with D possibly being TRBD2 (5 bases). The J call may be wrong; the DNA end is better matched by TRBJ2-7. Germline values: CDR1 MNHEY, CDR2 SMNVEV (reference sequence). CDR3 length: 14 residues. The CDR3 here is CASSSYQLGDEQYF. The CDR3 region has the DNA TGTGCCAGCAGTTCCTATCAGTTGGGAGACGAGCAGTACTTC.

This chain links TRBV2 with TRBJ2-5, with 8 bases aligning to TRBD1. CDR1 SNHLY and CDR2 FYNNEI come from the germline V gene. CDR3 length: 14 residues. The ends lost 7 bases at V and 1 base at J; junction bases unmatched: 5. CDR3 nucleotides: TGTGCCAGCACCGGGACAGGCCGCCAAGAGACCCAGTACTTC. This gives the protein CASTGTGRQETQYF.

Only one count was recorded for this clone. This chain connects TRBV9 to TRBJ2-2; no reliable D call. The V end lost 0 bases, the J end lost 5 bases, and 11 bases lay between the germline ends. The CDR3 is 15 amino acids. CDR1 is SGDLS, CDR2 YYNGEE, per germline. This chain's CDR3 is CASSVGAMGTGELFF. CDR3 bases: TGTGCCAGCAGCGTAGGGGCCATGGGGACCGGGGAGCTGTTTTTT.

J is TRBJ2-1 and V is TRBV11-2, with D perhaps TRBD1 or TRBD2 (6 bases each). The CDR3 loop spans 19 amino acids. Looked up from germline, CDR1 is SGHAT and CDR2 is FQNNGV. Trimming removed 6 bases from V and 0 bases from J, with 24 bases in between. The CDR3 DNA follows: TGTGCCAGCAGGCCCCGGGGGCGGAGACAAGGGAGCTCCTACAATGAGCAGTTCTTC. Its translation: CASRPRGRRQGSSYNEQFF.

This chain connects TRBV6-5 to TRBJ1-2; 9 bases are a match to TRBD1. Trimming took 5 bases from V and 4 from J; bases not matched to a gene: 8. CDR3 length: 15 residues. Germline CDR1 MNHEY, CDR2 SVGAGI. The CDR3 DNA reads TGTGCCAGCAGTAAGGAGTACAGGGGGCCCTATGGCTACACCTTC. This translates into CASSKEYRGPYGYTF.

This clone has just one count. The genes are TRBV12-5 and TRBJ2-1; maybe TRBD2 (5 bases). The CDR3 runs 15 residues. The V gene lost 6 bases and the J gene lost 12 bases, with 24 bases spanning the gap. CDR1 and CDR2 (germline): LGHNT, FRNRAP. The CDR3 sequence: CASGPPAGNRGLQFF. The CDR3, as DNA: TGTGCTAGTGGCCCCCCCGCCGGCAACCGAGGGCTGCAGTTCTTC.

DNA of the CDR3: TGTGCCAGCAGTTTTGAGACTAGGTGGGAAGATACGCAGTATTTT. Translating it yields CASSFETRWEDTQYF. V is TRBV28 and J is TRBJ2-3; D possibly corresponds to TRBD2 (6 bases). V dropped 3 bases and J dropped 5 bases, with 15 bases sitting between them. Germline values: CDR1 MDHEN, CDR2 SYDVKM. The CDR3 has 15 residues. The variable domain in full, completed from reference TRBV28 and TRBJ2-3, reads DVKVTQSSRYLVKRTGEKVFLECVQDMDHENMFWYRQDPGLGLRLIYFSYDVKMKEKGDIPEGYSVSREKKERFSLILESASTNQTSMYLCASSFETRWEDTQYFGPGTRLTVL.

The rearrangement links TRBV6-1 to TRBJ2-7; tentative D call: TRBD2 (6 bases). Germline CDR1 is MNHNS and CDR2 is SASEGT. Trimming shortened V by 6 bases and J by 0 bases, and 15 bases separated the two germline ends. The CDR3 extends over 15 amino acids. The CDR3 nucleotides read TGTGCCAGCAGCCTCGGGGACTTTACCTCCTACGAGCAGTACTTC. It codes for CASSLGDFTSYEQYF.

The chain uses TRBV9 and TRBJ1-2, with 10 positions matching TRBD1. Germline V CDR1 and CDR2: SGDLS, YYNGEE. This CDR3 spans 14 amino acids. The V gene end was trimmed by 0 bases and the J gene end by 8 bases; junction bases not matched to a gene: 4. CDR3 amino acids: CASSVGGTGDGYTF. CDR3 coding DNA: TGTGCCAGCAGCGTAGGGGGGACAGGGGACGGCTACACCTTC.

CDR3 amino acids: CASSFWLSSYNEQFF. CDR3 nucleotide sequence: TGTGCCAGCAGTTTTTGGCTCAGCTCCTACAATGAGCAGTTCTTC. The chain combines TRBV27 with TRBJ2-1, with unresolved D. Looked up from germline, CDR1 is MNHEY and CDR2 is SMNVEV (reference sequence). This CDR3 has 15 amino acids. Trimming cost V 3 bases and J 0 bases, with 9 bases left between them.

This chain uses TRBV11-2 with TRBJ1-4; TRBD1 might be the D (5 bases). V lost 2 bases and J 2 bases, leaving 9 bases between the germline ends. CDR1 is SGHAT, CDR2 FQNNGV, per germline. The CDR3 sequence is 15 residues long. DNA for the CDR3: TGTGCCAGCAGCTTAATAGGGGCTACTAATGAAAAACTGTTTTTT. It specifies CASSLIGATNEKLFF. The entire variable domain, with the rest obtained from reference TRBV11-2 and TRBJ1-4, is as follows: EAGVAQSPRYKIIEKRQSVAFWCNPISGHATLYWYQQILGQGPKLLIQFQNNGVVDDSQLPKDRFSAERLKGVDSTLKIQPAKLEDSAVYLCASSLIGATNEKLFFGSGTQLSVL.

This chain connects TRBV19 to TRBJ2-1; no firm D call. V was cut by 1 base and J by 0 bases, with 10 bases left in between. The CDR3 extends over 16 amino acids. Germline CDR1 reads LNHDA; CDR2 reads SQIVND (reference sequence). The CDR3 loop is CASSIGRRSSYNEQFF. DNA of the CDR3: TGTGCCAGTAGTATAGGCAGAAGGAGCTCCTACAATGAGCAGTTCTTC.

Sample share makes this clone medium-sized. The chain uses TRBV6-6 and TRBJ1-1; weak D call: TRBD1 (6 bases). This CDR3 has 13 amino acids. Trimming removed 6 bases at V and 4 bases at J, with 12 bases between. Germline CDR1 reads MNHNY; CDR2 reads SVGAGI (reference sequence). DNA of the CDR3: TGTGCCAGCAGCCACACAGGGACCACTGAAGCTTTCTTT. Encoded protein: CASSHTGTTEAFF.